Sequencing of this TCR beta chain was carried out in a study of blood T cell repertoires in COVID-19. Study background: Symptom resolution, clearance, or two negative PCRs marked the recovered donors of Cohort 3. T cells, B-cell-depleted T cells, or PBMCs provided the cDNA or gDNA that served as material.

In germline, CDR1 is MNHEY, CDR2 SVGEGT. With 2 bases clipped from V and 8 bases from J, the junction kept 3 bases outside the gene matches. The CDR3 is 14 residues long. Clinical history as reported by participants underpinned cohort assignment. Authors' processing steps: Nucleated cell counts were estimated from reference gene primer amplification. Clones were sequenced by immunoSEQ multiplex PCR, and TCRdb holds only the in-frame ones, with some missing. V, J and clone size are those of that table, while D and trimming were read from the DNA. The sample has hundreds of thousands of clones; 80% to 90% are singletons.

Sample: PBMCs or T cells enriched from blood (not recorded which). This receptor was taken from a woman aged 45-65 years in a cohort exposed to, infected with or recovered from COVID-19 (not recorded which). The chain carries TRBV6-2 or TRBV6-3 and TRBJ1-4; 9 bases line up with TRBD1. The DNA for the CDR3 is TGTGCCAGCAGTTACGGACAGGGGAAGGAAAAACTGTTTTTT. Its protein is CASSYGQGKEKLFF.